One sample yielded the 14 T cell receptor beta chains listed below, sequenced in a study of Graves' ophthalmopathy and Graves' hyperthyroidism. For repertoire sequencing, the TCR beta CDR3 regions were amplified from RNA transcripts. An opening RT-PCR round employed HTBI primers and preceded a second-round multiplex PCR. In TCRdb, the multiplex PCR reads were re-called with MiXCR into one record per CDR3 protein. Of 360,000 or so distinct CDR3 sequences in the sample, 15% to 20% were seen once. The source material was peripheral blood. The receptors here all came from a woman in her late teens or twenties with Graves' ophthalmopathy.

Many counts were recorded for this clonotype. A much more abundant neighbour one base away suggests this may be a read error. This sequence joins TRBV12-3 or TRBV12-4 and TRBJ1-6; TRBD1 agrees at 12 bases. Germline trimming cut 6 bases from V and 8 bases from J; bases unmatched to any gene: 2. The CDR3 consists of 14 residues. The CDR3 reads CASSGTGGDSPLHF. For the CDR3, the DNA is TGTGCCAGCAGCGGGACAGGGGGCGATTCACCCCTCCACTTT.

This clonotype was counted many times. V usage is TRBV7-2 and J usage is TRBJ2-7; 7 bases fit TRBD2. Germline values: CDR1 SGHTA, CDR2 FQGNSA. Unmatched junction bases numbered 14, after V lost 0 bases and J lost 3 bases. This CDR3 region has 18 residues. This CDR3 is CASSLATGRAGYLYEQYF. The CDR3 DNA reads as TGTGCCAGCAGCTTAGCGACGGGGAGGGCAGGGTACCTCTACGAGCAGTACTTC.

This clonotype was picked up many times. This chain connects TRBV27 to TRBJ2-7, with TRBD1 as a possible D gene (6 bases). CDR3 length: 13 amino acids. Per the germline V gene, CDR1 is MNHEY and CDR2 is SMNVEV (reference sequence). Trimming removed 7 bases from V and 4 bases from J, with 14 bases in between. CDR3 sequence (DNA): TGTGCCAGCAAAAATGATCAGGGGTACGAGCAGTACTTC. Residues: CASKNDQGYEQYF.

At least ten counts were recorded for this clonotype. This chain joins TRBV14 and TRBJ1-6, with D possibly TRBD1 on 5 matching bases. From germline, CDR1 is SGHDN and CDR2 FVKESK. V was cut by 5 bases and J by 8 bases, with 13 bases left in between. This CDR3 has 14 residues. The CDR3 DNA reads TGTGCCAGCAGCTTTAGGGTGGGGGATTCACCCCTCCACTTT. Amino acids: CASSFRVGDSPLHF.

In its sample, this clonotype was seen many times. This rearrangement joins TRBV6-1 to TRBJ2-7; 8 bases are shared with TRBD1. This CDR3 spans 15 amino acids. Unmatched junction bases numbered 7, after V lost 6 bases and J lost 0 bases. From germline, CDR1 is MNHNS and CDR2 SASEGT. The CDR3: CASRTTGGSSYEQYF. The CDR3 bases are TGTGCCAGCAGAACAACAGGGGGTAGCTCCTACGAGCAGTACTTC.

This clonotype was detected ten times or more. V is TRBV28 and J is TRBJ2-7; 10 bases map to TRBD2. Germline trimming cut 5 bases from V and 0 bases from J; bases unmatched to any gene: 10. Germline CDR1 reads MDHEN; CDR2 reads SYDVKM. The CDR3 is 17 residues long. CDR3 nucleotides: TGTGCCAGCAGTCTAGGACTAGCGGAGGTAAGCTCCTACGAGCAGTACTTC. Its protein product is CASSLGLAEVSSYEQYF.

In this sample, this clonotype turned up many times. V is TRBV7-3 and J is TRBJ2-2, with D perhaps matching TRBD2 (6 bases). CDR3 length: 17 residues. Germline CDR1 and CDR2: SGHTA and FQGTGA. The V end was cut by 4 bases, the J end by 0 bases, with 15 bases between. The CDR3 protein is CASSSRPWTTNTGELFF. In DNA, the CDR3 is TGTGCCAGCAGCTCCCGACCTTGGACTACGAACACCGGGGAGCTGTTTTTT.

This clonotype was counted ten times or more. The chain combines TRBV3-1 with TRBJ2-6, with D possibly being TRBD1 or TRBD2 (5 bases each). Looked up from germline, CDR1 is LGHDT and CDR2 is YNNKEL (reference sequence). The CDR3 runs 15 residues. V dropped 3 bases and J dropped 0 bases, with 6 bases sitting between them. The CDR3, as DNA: TGTGCCAGCAGCCAGGGGACCTCTGGGGCCAACGTCCTGACTTTC. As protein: CASSQGTSGANVLTF.

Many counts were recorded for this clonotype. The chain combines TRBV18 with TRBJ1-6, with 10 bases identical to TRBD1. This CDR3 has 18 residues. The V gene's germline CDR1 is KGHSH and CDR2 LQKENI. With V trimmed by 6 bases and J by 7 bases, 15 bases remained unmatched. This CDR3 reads CASSQNLGGQGENSPLHF. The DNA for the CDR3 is TGTGCCAGCTCTCAGAATCTGGGTGGACAGGGGGAGAATTCACCCCTCCACTTT.

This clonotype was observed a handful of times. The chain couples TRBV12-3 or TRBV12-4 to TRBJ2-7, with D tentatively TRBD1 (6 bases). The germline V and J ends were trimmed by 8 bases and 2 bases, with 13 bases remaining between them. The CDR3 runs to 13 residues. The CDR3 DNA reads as TGTGCCAGCGGGGACATACCTACCTACGAGCAGTACTTC. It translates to CASGDIPTYEQYF.

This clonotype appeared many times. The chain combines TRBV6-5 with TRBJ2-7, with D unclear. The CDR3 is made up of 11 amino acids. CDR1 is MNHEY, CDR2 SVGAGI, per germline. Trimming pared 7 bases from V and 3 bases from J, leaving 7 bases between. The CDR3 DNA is TGTGCCAGCATGTCCTTCTACGAGCAGTACTTC. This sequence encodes CASMSFYEQYF.

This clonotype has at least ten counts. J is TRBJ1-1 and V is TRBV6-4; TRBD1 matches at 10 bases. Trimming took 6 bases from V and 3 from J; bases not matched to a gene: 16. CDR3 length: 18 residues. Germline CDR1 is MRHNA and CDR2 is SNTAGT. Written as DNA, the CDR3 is TGTGCCAGCAGCCCCAGGGCGGGACAGGGGAGTGGAGACACTGAAGCTTTCTTT. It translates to CASSPRAGQGSGDTEAFF.

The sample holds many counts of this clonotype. CDR3 loop: CASSPVAGGGKTQYF. The CDR3 region has the DNA TGCGCCAGCAGCCCCGTCGCGGGGGGCGGCAAGACCCAGTACTTC. The chain carries TRBV5-1 and TRBJ2-5; 8 bases match TRBD2. V was clipped by 4 bases and J by 6 bases; unmatched bases: 11. The germline CDR1 and CDR2 sequences are SGHRS and YFSETQ. The CDR3 is made up of 15 amino acids.

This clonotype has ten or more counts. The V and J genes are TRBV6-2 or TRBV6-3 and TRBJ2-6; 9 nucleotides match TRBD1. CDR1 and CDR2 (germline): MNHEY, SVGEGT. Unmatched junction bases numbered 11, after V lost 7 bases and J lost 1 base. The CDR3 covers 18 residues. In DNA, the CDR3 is TGTGCCAGCATCCATACAGGGGGCGGCCGGTCTGGGGCCAACGTCCTGACTTTC. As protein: CASIHTGGGRSGANVLTF.